The rows below give T cell receptor beta chains drawn from one sample of a study of blood T cells in healthy people across ages. TCRdb passed the 5' RACE reads through MiXCR, listing each CDR3 protein once. The sample lists roughly 830,000 distinct CDR3 sequences, around two thirds occurring once. Sample: blood. The source is a man between 25 and 39 years old in good health. Both conserved end residues are part of each CDR3. A D gene is named only where the DNA matches it firmly.

D gene	V gene	J gene	CDR3 protein
-	TRBV2	TRBJ1-4	CASSELEGTNEKLFF
-	TRBV5-1	TRBJ2-4	CASSLSGRGAKNIQYF
TRBD1	TRBV28	TRBJ2-6	CASSFVGQDSGANVLTF
-	TRBV6-2/TRBV6-3	TRBJ2-4	CASSLLRGEQYF
TRBD1	TRBV4-3	TRBJ2-1	CASRGQGRGEQFF
TRBD2	TRBV5-6	TRBJ2-5	CASNLDSGIQETQYF
-	TRBV10-1	TRBJ2-1	CASRDRDGTYNEQFF
-	TRBV6-2/TRBV6-3	TRBJ2-3	CASSSTETDTQYF
TRBD1	TRBV11-2	-	CASSLRQGASTRGYEQYF
-	TRBV10-3	TRBJ2-5	CVISEFQETQYF
-	TRBV11-2	TRBJ2-7	CASSLDGGTHLTYEQYF
-	TRBV7-2	TRBJ2-7	CASSSRPGKYEQYF
-	TRBV3-1	TRBJ2-5	CASSQDMVGQTQYF
-	TRBV9	TRBJ1-5	CASSALLEGPQHF
-	TRBV20-1	TRBJ2-7	CSASVQGGGPYEQYF
-	TRBV20-1	TRBJ1-1	CSARDRVRGFNTEAFF
-	TRBV7-2	TRBJ2-3	CASSPGGPRDTQYF
TRBD2	TRBV12-3/TRBV12-4	TRBJ2-3	CASSPSGGVDTQYF
-	TRBV15	TRBJ1-2	CATSSPDTGRRGYTF
-	TRBV9	TRBJ1-4	CASSVGTFNNEKLFF
-	TRBV28	-	CASIGQSKHEQYF
TRBD1	TRBV10-3	TRBJ1-6	CAISESREGTANSPLHF
-	TRBV7-9	TRBJ1-2	CASSRSLQGFGYTF
TRBD2	TRBV5-1	TRBJ2-1	CASRERGDLQAYNEQFF
-	TRBV16	TRBJ2-3	CASSQLAVTDTQYF
-	TRBV5-1	-	CASSLGREVTQYF
TRBD2	TRBV5-5	TRBJ2-3	CASSTGTSGFATDTQYF
TRBD1	TRBV4-3	TRBJ1-1	CASSQEGGDRDEAFF
TRBD1	TRBV7-2	TRBJ1-4	CASSSGQGMKLFF
TRBD2	TRBV6-1	TRBJ2-5	CASSPTPGLARKETQYF
TRBD2	TRBV12-3/TRBV12-4	TRBJ2-5	CASSEPPAGGSETQYF
-	TRBV20-1	TRBJ2-5	CSAGGPWQGSLFETQYF
TRBD1	TRBV28	TRBJ2-1	CASILDRSYNEQFF
-	TRBV7-9	TRBJ2-1	CASNVQGSFNNEQFF
-	TRBV15	TRBJ2-5	CATSSRDQETQYF
-	TRBV20-1	TRBJ2-7	CSASGSLLGYEQYF
-	TRBV9	TRBJ2-7	CASSVEPGSYEQYF
-	TRBV4-1	TRBJ1-2	CASSQDGPPANYGYTF
-	TRBV5-1	TRBJ1-5	CASSIGTLSNQPQHF